The clone carrying this TCR beta chain was found a few times. Its target is not known. The entry originates in a study of naive and memory T cell subsets. Study conclusions and caveats: From naive to CM, EM and EMRA, diversity decreased and Gini increased. Activation and differentiation may alter RNA-based TCR counts.

Cells stained for CD3, CD4, CD8, CD45RA and CD27 were sorted into four subsets. Both TRBC1 and TRBC2 were covered by a beta constant-region primer of two equimolar oligonucleotides. Nested alpha and beta constant-region primers with the SP2 primer drove four PCR rounds on ligated cDNA. An oligonucleotide with the SP2 primer and a 12-nucleotide UMI was ligated to the cDNA 3' end. TCRdb reprocessed the UMI-ligation and nested PCR reads via MiXCR and lists one record per CDR3 protein. Of 95,000 to 150,000 distinct CDR3 sequences listed, approximately 37% were seen once; the top ten hold 0.75% to 1%. The CDR3 extends over 15 amino acids. Looked up from germline, CDR1 is MGHRA and CDR2 is YSYEKL. Trimming pared 3 bases from V and 5 bases from J, leaving 16 bases between.

The chain recombines TRBV4-1 with TRBJ1-2, with D perhaps TRBD1 (6 bases). The source material was central memory CD4+ T cells from blood. This clonotype originated in a human donor in good health. The CDR3, as DNA: TGCGCCAGCAGCCATGACCCCCGACAGGCGTATGGCTACACCTTC. As protein: CASSHDPRQAYGYTF.